Listed below are T cell receptor beta chains from one sample, sequenced in a study of T cell repertoires in cytomegalovirus infection. Using its own MiXCR run on the reads, TCRdb lists one record per CDR3 protein. The sample shows roughly 920,000 distinct CDR3 sequences, roughly 30% of them seen only once. These receptors' antigens are unknown. Sequenced here: cultured CD8+ T cells from PBMCs, sampled from culture after CMV antigen stimulation. The receptor set was obtained from a human donor in good health (CMV status not recorded). Some clones in this sample may be carry-over from other donors' samples. Both conserved end residues are part of each CDR3. D genes are given only for firm matches. Part of the rows lack a size; the others show once, few, many or a class for expanded clones.

>TRBD1|TRBV12-3/TRBV12-4|TRBJ2-3|many
CASSLGQATDTQYF
TGTGCCAGCAGTTTGGGACAGGCCACAGATACGCAGTATTTT
>.|TRBV6-5|TRBJ1-1|many
CASSYGQGNTEAFF
TGTGCCAGCAGTTACGGGCAGGGGAACACTGAAGCTTTCTTT
>.|TRBV27|TRBJ1-5|few
CASSLSRSYSNQPQHF
TGTGCCAGCAGTTTATCAAGGAGTTATAGCAATCAGCCCCAGCATTTT
>TRBD2|TRBV6-5|TRBJ2-1|once
CASSTGTSSTNEQFF
TGTGCCAGCAGTACCGGGACTAGCTCGACCAATGAGCAGTTCTTC
>TRBD1|TRBV5-6|TRBJ1-2|few
CASSPDRERNYGYTF
TGTGCCAGCAGCCCGGACAGGGAAAGGAACTATGGCTACACCTTC
>.|TRBV14|TRBJ1-1|.
CASSQEWGFEAFF
TGTGCCAGCAGCCAAGAATGGGGTTTTGAAGCTTTCTTT
>.|TRBV7-2|TRBJ2-4|few
CASSGLGAKNIQYF
TGTGCCAGCAGCGGATTGGGGGCCAAAAACATTCAGTACTTC
>.|TRBV28|TRBJ1-1|many
CASSSYLWDTMNTEAFF
TGTGCCAGCAGTTCCTATCTGTGGGACACTATGAACACTGAAGCTTTCTTT
>.|TRBV4-1|TRBJ2-3|many
CASSQERGTDTQYF
TGCGCCAGCAGCCAAGAACGGGGCACAGATACGCAGTATTTT
>.|TRBV7-6|TRBJ2-1|.
CASSWRGRDLGLYNEQFF
TGTGCCAGCAGCTGGAGGGGGCGCGACCTCGGACTGTACAATGAGCAGTTCTTC
>.|TRBV11-3|TRBJ2-5|.
CASSLTPLKRETQYF
TGTGCCAGCAGCTTAACACCCCTTAAGAGGGAGACCCAGTACTTC
>TRBD1|TRBV5-4|TRBJ1-1|.
CASSSFATGVTEAFF
TGTGCCAGCAGCTCTTTTGCCACAGGGGTCACTGAAGCTTTCTTT
>.|TRBV10-3|TRBJ1-2|.
CAISDPGPHDGYTF
TGTGCCATCAGTGACCCGGGCCCCCATGATGGCTACACCTTC
>TRBD2|TRBV11-3|TRBJ2-1|many
CASSPRTSPSSYNEQFF
TGTGCCAGCAGTCCTCGGACTAGCCCAAGCTCCTACAATGAGCAGTTCTTC
>.|TRBV7-9|TRBJ2-7|.
CASSLAGFTDYEQYF
TGTGCCAGCAGCTTAGCAGGGTTTACAGACTACGAGCAGTACTTC
>.|TRBV4-1|TRBJ1-5|.
CASSQDGSGGNQPQHF
TGCGCCAGCAGCCAAGACGGGTCAGGGGGCAATCAGCCCCAGCATTTT
>.|TRBV7-2|TRBJ1-5|many
CASSLVSGSNQPQHF
TGTGCCAGCAGCTTAGTTTCCGGGTCCAATCAGCCCCAGCATTTT
>TRBD1|TRBV27|TRBJ1-6|few
CASSPPTGFLDSPLHF
TGTGCCAGCAGTCCTCCGACAGGGTTTTTAGATTCACCCCTCCACTTT
>TRBD2|TRBV6-5|TRBJ2-5|.
CASSFRLAGTQETQYF
TGTGCCAGCAGTTTTAGACTAGCGGGGACCCAAGAGACCCAGTACTTC
>.|TRBV5-4|TRBJ2-5|few
CASSLTDEGLGETQYF
TGTGCCAGCAGCCTGACGGACGAGGGGTTAGGAGAGACCCAGTACTTC
>.|TRBV6-5|TRBJ1-1|many
CASSYSGANTEAFF
TGTGCCAGCAGTTACTCGGGGGCGAACACTGAAGCTTTCTTT
>.|TRBV7-9|TRBJ1-1|.
CASREEGNTEAFF
TGTGCCAGCAGGGAGGAGGGGAACACTGAAGCTTTCTTT